These 21 T cell receptor beta chains were sequenced from one sample in a study of blood T cell repertoires in COVID-19 (TCRdb year 2020). The protocol used for the library was the immunoSEQ multiplex PCR assay. What TCRdb holds here is the immuneACCESS table cut down to in-frame rearrangements. Part of the clones is not present; checked against another copy, under half of the missing clones reflect an unresolved V gene, and the others are unexplained. The table for this sample lists approximately 450,000 clones; roughly 90% of them were counted only once. The ten largest clones capture 4.3% of the sample. Sequenced sample: peripheral blood. The source of these receptors is a woman younger than 45 with acute or convalescent COVID-19.

J is TRBJ2-3 and V is TRBV3-1 (or the pseudogene TRBV3-2); TRBD1 is a possible D gene (6 bases). Germline CDR1 reads LGHDT; CDR2 reads YNNKEL (reference sequence). V was cut by 2 bases and J by 6 bases, with 15 bases left in between. This CDR3 has 15 amino acids. This chain's CDR3 is CASSQWGRIPDTQYF. CDR3 nucleotides: TGTGCCAGCAGCCAATGGGGGCGAATCCCCGATACGCAGTATTTT.

The gene calls are TRBV28 and TRBJ1-3, with D unresolved. Germline V gene data show CDR1 as MDHEN and CDR2 as SYDVKM. CDR3 size: 15 residues. Trimming cost V 3 bases and J 0 bases, with 9 bases left between them. The CDR3 region has the DNA TGTGCCAGCAGTTTCGCCGGGAGCTCTGGAAACACCATATATTTT. Protein sequence: CASSFAGSSGNTIYF.

The V call is TRBV28, the J call TRBJ2-7, with 11 bases fitting TRBD1. This CDR3 has 15 residues. Germline V gene sequence: CDR1 MDHEN, CDR2 SYDVKM. V lost 7 bases to trimming and J lost 5 bases; unmatched junction nucleotides: 10. The CDR3 DNA reads as TGTGCCAGCACCCGTGGGGGGACAGGGGGTCACGAGCAGTACTTC. It yields the protein CASTRGGTGGHEQYF.

V usage is TRBV4-1 and J usage is TRBJ2-1; TRBD2 agrees at 14 bases. CDR3 length equals 16 residues. The junction had 7 bases not matched to a gene; V was cut back by 4 bases and J by 8 bases. Germline V gene lookup returns CDR1 MGHRA and CDR2 YSYEKL. Here the CDR3 DNA reads TGCGCCAGCAGCCGAGAGGGACTAGCGGGGGTTGATGAGCAGTTCTTC. Translated, it gives CASSREGLAGVDEQFF.

The chain recombines TRBV14 with TRBJ2-3; 8 bases are shared with TRBD2. Germline V gives CDR1 SGHDN, CDR2 FVKESK. CDR3 length equals 18 residues. V shed 1 base and J 6 bases; nucleotides not matched to a gene: 15. The CDR3 spells CASSQVTGGGLEGDTQYF. For the CDR3, the DNA is TGTGCCAGCAGCCAAGTTACGGGCGGGGGGCTGGAAGGGGATACGCAGTATTTT.

V gene TRBV9 combines with J gene TRBJ1-2; perhaps TRBD1 as D (6 bases). This CDR3 contains 15 residues. With 5 bases removed from V and 4 bases from J, the gap between germline ends came to 18 bases. CDR1 is SGDLS and CDR2 is YYNGEE in the germline V gene. In nucleotides, the CDR3 is TGTGCCAGCAGATACCCTGGGGGCCCCGTCTATGGCTACACCTTC. It yields the protein CASRYPGGPVYGYTF.

This clone appeared a few times. The genes are TRBV6-4 and TRBJ1-6; D is unresolved. The V gene lost 5 bases and the J gene lost 8 bases, with 13 bases spanning the gap. CDR3 length equals 14 residues. CDR1 MRHNA and CDR2 SNTAGT come from the germline V gene. The CDR3 nucleotides read TGTGCCAGCAGTATAAACTTCAACGATTCACCCCTCCACTTT. Translated, it gives CASSINFNDSPLHF.

The V and J genes are TRBV2 and TRBJ1-2, with a possible D match to TRBD1 (6 bases). Per germline, CDR1 SNHLY and CDR2 FYNNEI. The V end was cut by 3 bases, the J end by 4 bases, with 9 bases between. The CDR3 spans 13 residues. The CDR3 coding sequence is TGTGCCAGCAGTGAGGCCAGGGGCTATGGCTACACCTTC. It encodes CASSEARGYGYTF.

This chain uses TRBV4-1 with TRBJ2-5; 8 bases agree with TRBD2. The germline gives CDR1 MGHRA, CDR2 YSYEKL. The J segment lost 0 bases and the V segment lost 4 bases, leaving 13 bases of the junction unmatched. The CDR3 sequence is 18 residues long. The CDR3 is CASSPSSDSGAYQETQYF. The CDR3 DNA reads TGCGCCAGCAGCCCCAGTTCAGATAGCGGGGCGTACCAAGAGACCCAGTACTTC.

This rearrangement joins TRBV6-5 to TRBJ2-3; 8 bases match TRBD1. V dropped 6 bases and J dropped 8; count of bases not matched to a gene: 10. Germline V lookup: CDR1 MNHEY, CDR2 SVGAGI. The CDR3 totals 14 residues. In DNA, the CDR3 is TGTGCCAGCAGCACGGACAGGGCATTGGCTACGCAGTATTTT. This gives the protein CASSTDRALATQYF.

This clone has a handful of counts. The chain couples TRBV5-1 to TRBJ2-4; D is ambiguous. V was trimmed by 0 bases and J by 15 bases, leaving 13 bases between them. Germline assignment: CDR1 SGHRS and CDR2 YFSETQ. This CDR3 is built from 12 residues. The CDR3: CASSLASGDRYF. CDR3 bases: TGCGCCAGCAGCTTGGCCTCGGGTGATCGGTACTTC.

The chain has TRBV6-5 and TRBJ1-2; 8 bases map to TRBD1. Losses at the gene ends were 5 bases for V and 8 bases for J; bases not matched to a gene: 4. The germline V gene has CDR1 MNHEY and CDR2 SVGAGI. The CDR3 is 12 amino acids. DNA for the CDR3: TGTGCCAGCAGTCCGGACAGGGCAGGCTACACCTTC. Translating gives CASSPDRAGYTF.

V is TRBV5-6 and J is TRBJ1-2; a possible D gene is TRBD1 (5 bases). The V gene's germline CDR1 is SGHDT and CDR2 YYEEEE. Trimming removed 2 bases from V and 3 bases from J, with 11 bases in between. CDR3 length: 14 residues. The CDR3 here is CASSLWVGDYGYTF. The CDR3 coding sequence is TGTGCCAGCAGCTTATGGGTAGGGGACTATGGCTACACCTTC.

The rearrangement uses TRBV24-1 and TRBJ1-6; D perhaps matches TRBD1 (6 bases). The germline V gene encodes CDR1 KGHDR and CDR2 SFDVKD. This CDR3 is built from 17 residues. The V end lost 7 bases, the J end lost 10 bases, and 25 bases lay between the germline ends. The CDR3 DNA follows: TGTGCCACCAGGGACCTACAGGGTTCGGGACCGTTGTCACCCCTCCACTTT. This encodes CATRDLQGSGPLSPLHF.

The V call is TRBV5-1, the J call TRBJ2-1, with D perhaps TRBD1 (6 bases). Germline-derived CDR1 and CDR2 are SGHRS and YFSETQ. V was pared by 0 bases and J by 0 bases, with 7 bases between. CDR3 length: 15 residues. The CDR3 spells CASSLADSSYNEQFF. In DNA form, the CDR3 reads TGCGCCAGCAGCTTGGCGGACAGCTCCTACAATGAGCAGTTCTTC.

This CDR3 is CASSESEGYEQYF. The CDR3 region has the DNA TGTGCCAGCAGTGAATCTGAGGGTTACGAGCAGTACTTC. The chain is built from TRBV2 and TRBJ2-7; maybe TRBD2 (5 bases). The CDR3 consists of 13 residues. Germline lookup yields CDR1 SNHLY and CDR2 FYNNEI. V lost 2 bases to trimming and J lost 4 bases, with 9 bases between them.

J is TRBJ2-3 and V is TRBV27; 9 nucleotides line up with TRBD2. Germline loops: CDR1 MNHEY, CDR2 SMNVEV (reference sequence). Trimming took 2 bases from V and 6 from J; bases not matched to a gene: 6. CDR3 length: 15 residues. CDR3 region: CASSLRGGALDTQYF. The CDR3 bases are TGTGCCAGCAGTTTACGCGGGGGGGCATTGGATACGCAGTATTTT.

V gene TRBV5-8 combines with J gene TRBJ1-2; 7 nucleotides align to TRBD1. The CDR3 contains 15 residues. The germline V gene has CDR1 SGHTS and CDR2 YDEGEE. Trimming cost V 4 bases and J 8 bases; bases outside gene matches: 14. CDR3 sequence reads: CASSPGQPVSGGYTF. Here the CDR3 DNA reads TGTGCCAGCAGCCCGGGACAGCCAGTCTCGGGGGGCTACACCTTC. The full variable domain, with the rest looked up from reference TRBV5-8 and TRBJ1-2, is EAGVTQSPTHLIKTRGQQATLRCSPISGHTSVYWYQQALGLGLQFLLWYDEGEERNRGNFPPRFSGRQFPNYSSELNVNALELEDSALYLCASSPGQPVSGGYTFGSGTRLTVV.

This clone was observed once. V is TRBV7-8 and J is TRBJ2-5; a weak D match, TRBD1 (5 bases). The V end was cut by 4 bases, the J end by 5 bases, with 11 bases between. The length of the CDR3 is 13 residues. The V gene's germline CDR1 is SGHVS and CDR2 FQNEAQ. The CDR3 DNA follows: TGTGCCAGCAGCTCCCGACAGCTGGAGACCCAGTACTTC. Translated, it gives CASSSRQLETQYF.

The chain has TRBV5-1 and TRBJ1-6; 7 positions match TRBD1. Per germline, CDR1 SGHRS and CDR2 YFSETQ. The J segment lost 6 bases and the V segment lost 0 bases, leaving 6 bases of the junction unmatched. This CDR3 has 16 residues. CDR3 region: CASSLDVPGGNSPLHF. In DNA form, the CDR3 reads TGCGCCAGCAGCTTGGACGTCCCAGGGGGTAATTCACCCCTCCACTTT. Full variable domain (rest looked up from reference TRBV5-1 and TRBJ1-6): KAGVTQTPRYLIKTRGQQVTLSCSPISGHRSVSWYQQTPGQGLQFLFEYFSETQRNKGNFPGRFSGRQFSNSRSEMNVSTLELGDSALYLCASSLDVPGGNSPLHFGNGTRLTVT.

The gene calls are TRBV5-6 and TRBJ1-1; D not certain. CDR1 and CDR2 from the germline V gene are SGHDT and YYEEEE. V was cut by 3 bases and J by 1 base, with 13 bases left in between. The CDR3 spans 15 residues. CDR3 sequence: CASSYYGLANTEAFF. CDR3 nucleotides: TGTGCCAGCAGCTACTACGGGTTAGCGAACACTGAAGCTTTCTTT.